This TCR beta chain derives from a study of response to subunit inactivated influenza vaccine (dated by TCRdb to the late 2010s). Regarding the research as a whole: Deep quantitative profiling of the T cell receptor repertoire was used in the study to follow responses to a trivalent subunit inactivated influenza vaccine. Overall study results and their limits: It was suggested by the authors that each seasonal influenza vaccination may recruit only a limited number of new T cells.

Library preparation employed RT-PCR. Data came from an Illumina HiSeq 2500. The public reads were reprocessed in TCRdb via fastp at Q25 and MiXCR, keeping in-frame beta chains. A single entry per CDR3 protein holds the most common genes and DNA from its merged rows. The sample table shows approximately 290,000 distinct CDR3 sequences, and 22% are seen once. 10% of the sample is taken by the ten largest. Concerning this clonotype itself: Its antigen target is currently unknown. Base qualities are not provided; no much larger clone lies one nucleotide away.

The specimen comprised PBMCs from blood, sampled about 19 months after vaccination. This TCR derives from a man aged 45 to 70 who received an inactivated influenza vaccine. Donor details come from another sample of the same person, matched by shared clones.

The CDR3 amino acid sequence is: CASRPLNEQFF. The nucleotides read TGTGCCAGCAGGCCCCTCAATGAGCAGTTCTTC. The rearrangement joined TRBV7-9 to TRBJ2-1, with the D gene call left open. V is cut by 6 bases and J by 6 bases, and the space between the germline ends is 6 bases. The CDR3 runs 11 amino acids, cysteine and phenylalanine included. CDR3 DNA only is kept here, 33 bases in frame from base 1. The germline V gene (reference sequence) gives CDR1 as SEHNR and CDR2 as FQNEAQ.